A single sample gave rise to the 31 T cell receptor beta chains below, sequenced in a study of blood T cell repertoires in COVID-19. Profiled with immunoSEQ multiplex PCR; TCRdb holds only in-frame clones, not every one. Here the sample spans more than 200,000 clones, around 84% being singletons. The sequenced sample was PBMCs or T cells enriched from blood (not recorded which). The receptors shown here come from a man between 40 and 49 years old who had recovered from COVID-19.

On this clone itself: A junction boundary mismatches the germline segment, possibly from a read error. The chain recombines TRBV4-2 with TRBJ1-2, with a possible D match to TRBD1 (6 bases). Germline values: CDR1 LGHNA, CDR2 YNFKEQ. The CDR3 totals 11 residues. The CDR3 here is CASSQDLDSHF. CDR3 bases: TGTGCCAGCAGCCAAGATTTGGACAGCCACTTC.

This chain links TRBV5-6 with TRBJ1-2, with D maybe TRBD1 (5 bases). Trimming cost V 4 bases and J 2 bases, with 6 bases left between them. The CDR3 length is 12 residues. Germline V lookup: CDR1 SGHDT, CDR2 YYEEEE. This CDR3 reads CASSPGNYGYTF. CDR3 sequence (DNA): TGTGCCAGCAGCCCAGGGAACTATGGCTACACCTTC.

V usage is TRBV5-4 and J usage is TRBJ1-4; unclear D gene. V was clipped by 3 bases and J by 2 bases, with 8 bases between them. Per the germline V gene, CDR1 is SGHNT and CDR2 is YYREEE (reference sequence). The CDR3 is made up of 14 amino acids. CDR3 in DNA: TGTGCCAGCAGCTCCGGTACGACTAATGAAAAACTGTTTTTT. Amino acids: CASSSGTTNEKLFF.

The chain is built from TRBV5-4 and TRBJ1-6; TRBD1 agrees at 7 bases. The junction had 3 bases not matched to a gene; V was cut back by 4 bases and J by 5 bases. CDR3 size: 14 residues. Germline loops: CDR1 SGHNT, CDR2 YYREEE (reference sequence). In nucleotides, the CDR3 is TGTGCCAGCAGCCGGACAGGCAATAATTCACCCCTCCACTTT. It yields the protein CASSRTGNNSPLHF.

This sequence joins TRBV18 and TRBJ1-5, with 10 bases aligning to TRBD1. CDR3 length equals 16 residues. Germline V gene lookup returns CDR1 KGHSH and CDR2 LQKENI. V was pared by 2 bases and J by 7 bases, with 8 bases of the junction left unmatched. This CDR3 reads CASSPGGQGLVQPQHF. The CDR3 bases are TGTGCCAGCTCACCAGGGGGACAGGGGCTCGTACAGCCCCAGCATTTT.

This chain joins TRBV5-1 and TRBJ1-4; the match to TRBD1 covers 11 bases. CDR1 and CDR2 from the germline V gene are SGHRS and YFSETQ. The trim removed 4 bases at V and 8 bases at J, leaving 4 bases unmatched. This CDR3 comprises 14 residues. CDR3 region: CASSAGQGAEKLFF. The CDR3 coding sequence is TGCGCCAGCAGCGCAGGACAGGGGGCGGAAAAACTGTTTTTT.

This rearrangement joins TRBV7-9 to TRBJ2-7, with 10 bases matching TRBD1. V lost 5 bases and J lost 3; bases outside the gene matches: 4. The CDR3 is made up of 14 amino acids. The germline CDR1 and CDR2 sequences are SEHNR and FQNEAQ (reference sequence). CDR3: CASSRTGGDYEQYF. CDR3 in DNA: TGTGCCAGCAGCCGGACAGGGGGAGACTACGAGCAGTACTTC.

This clone was observed many times. This chain uses TRBV2 with TRBJ2-6, with D perhaps TRBD2 (6 bases). This CDR3 is 17 amino acids long. Per germline, CDR1 SNHLY and CDR2 FYNNEI. V was trimmed by 0 bases and J by 4 bases, leaving 13 bases between them. CDR3 residues: CASSEAMGGRGANVLTF. CDR3 DNA: TGTGCCAGCAGTGAAGCGATGGGGGGTAGAGGGGCCAACGTCCTGACTTTC.

The chain couples TRBV5-4 to TRBJ2-3; TRBD2 matches 10 bases. V lost 3 bases and J lost 2; bases outside the gene matches: 3. Per germline, CDR1 SGHNT and CDR2 YYREEE (reference sequence). The CDR3 runs to 15 residues. For the CDR3, the DNA is TGTGCCAGCAGCTCTCTAGCGGGAGTCACAGATACGCAGTATTTT. Translated: CASSSLAGVTDTQYF.

The chain uses TRBV18 and TRBJ2-5; no firm D call. CDR1 KGHSH and CDR2 LQKENI come from the germline V gene. The CDR3 loop spans 16 amino acids. V was trimmed by 6 bases and J by 2 bases, leaving 19 bases between them. CDR3 nucleotides: TGTGCCAGCTCTCCGGGTAGGTCCCTCGGACAAGAGACCCAGTACTTC. Translating it yields CASSPGRSLGQETQYF.

CDR3 sequence reads: CASSDGASEVVGQYF. CDR3 DNA: TGTGCCAGCAGCGACGGGGCTAGCGAGGTGGTCGGGCAGTACTTC. The chain is built from TRBV6-5 and TRBJ2-7, with D tentatively TRBD2 (6 bases). The germline gives CDR1 MNHEY, CDR2 SVGAGI. The CDR3 consists of 15 residues. The V end was cut by 6 bases, the J end by 9 bases, with 24 bases between.

The chain combines TRBV28 with TRBJ1-5; D remains ambiguous. The V gene's germline CDR1 is MDHEN and CDR2 SYDVKM. V was pared by 4 bases and J by 2 bases, with 12 bases between. CDR3 length equals 15 residues. The CDR3 DNA follows: TGTGCCAGCAGTTCCTCCTTGGAGCGCAATCAGCCCCAGCATTTT. It translates to CASSSSLERNQPQHF.

The table lists this clone with a few counts. The junction departs from germline at one end; a sequencing error may be responsible. This rearrangement joins TRBV25-1 to TRBJ2-7; 7 nucleotides match TRBD1. CDR1 is MGHDK and CDR2 is SYGVNS in the germline V gene. This CDR3 has 11 amino acids. CDR3 region: CASSNTGEWNF. In DNA, the CDR3 is TGTGCCAGCAGTAACACAGGGGAGTGGAACTTC.

This clone was found a few times. The rearrangement links TRBV6-4 to TRBJ1-6, with 8 bases that match TRBD1. The CDR3 extends over 15 amino acids. The V and J ends lost 2 bases and 9 bases, in that order; junction bases with no gene match: 6. Germline-derived CDR1 and CDR2 are MRHNA and SNTAGT. The CDR3 region has the DNA TGTGCCAGCAGTGACGCCGCAGGGGGCAGTTCACCCCTCCACTTT. It specifies CASSDAAGGSSPLHF.

The chain joins TRBV19 to TRBJ1-1; TRBD1 matches 9 bases. This CDR3 contains 15 residues. J was trimmed by 5 bases and V by 4 bases; bases with no gene match: 8. The germline V gene has CDR1 LNHDA and CDR2 SQIVND (reference sequence). The DNA of the CDR3 is TGTGCCAGTAGTAGTTGGGACAGGGTGACTACTGAAGCTTTCTTT. It specifies CASSSWDRVTTEAFF.

This clone appeared a single time. The V call is TRBV2, the J call TRBJ1-1; D is possibly TRBD1 (6 bases). CDR1 and CDR2 from the germline V gene are SNHLY and FYNNEI. This CDR3 is 15 amino acids long. Trimming left V 6 bases short and J 4 bases short, with 18 bases between. As DNA, the CDR3 is TGTGCCAGCAGCGCAGAGGGGGTGGGAATCACTGAAGCTTTCTTT. It codes for CASSAEGVGITEAFF.

This rearrangement joins TRBV4-3 to TRBJ2-1; 15 nucleotides match TRBD2. The CDR3 runs to 17 residues. V dropped 0 bases and J dropped 8; count of bases not matched to a gene: 5. Germline V lookup: CDR1 LGHNA, CDR2 YSLEER. The CDR3 loop is CASSQEGLAGGVYEQFF. The CDR3 nucleotides are TGCGCCAGCAGCCAAGAGGGACTAGCGGGGGGTGTGTATGAGCAGTTCTTC.

The chain combines TRBV5-1 with TRBJ1-2; D not resolved. Germline CDR1 reads SGHRS; CDR2 reads YFSETQ. The V gene lost 4 bases and the J gene lost 5 bases, with 18 bases spanning the gap. CDR3 length equals 15 residues. CDR3 in DNA: TGCGCCAGCAGCCCAGACCGCGGTAGTGTGTATGGCTACACCTTC. Protein product: CASSPDRGSVYGYTF.

CDR3 region: CASSQRQVVNTEAFF. Written as DNA, the CDR3 is TGTGCCAGTAGTCAAAGACAGGTAGTGAACACTGAAGCTTTCTTT. The chain joins TRBV19 to TRBJ1-1; maybe TRBD1 (6 bases). Germline values: CDR1 LNHDA, CDR2 SQIVND (reference sequence). The CDR3 extends over 15 amino acids. V was cut by 5 bases and J by 0 bases, with 13 bases left in between.

V usage is TRBV10-3 and J usage is TRBJ2-3; 7 nucleotides align to TRBD2. The CDR3 is 12 amino acids. The ends lost 11 bases at V and 0 bases at J; junction bases unmatched: 2. Germline CDR1 is ENHRY and CDR2 is SYGVKD. CDR3 coding DNA: TGTGCCGCTAGCGGCAGCACAGATACGCAGTATTTT. This encodes CAASGSTDTQYF.

V and J are TRBV19 and TRBJ1-2, with D possibly matching TRBD1 (5 bases). V was shortened by 7 bases and J by 3 bases, with 15 bases between the two germline ends. Per germline, CDR1 LNHDA and CDR2 SQIVND (reference sequence). CDR3 length: 14 amino acids. The DNA of the CDR3 is TGTGCCAGTACAGTGGGGGGATTGGACTATGGCTACACCTTC. Amino acids: CASTVGGLDYGYTF.

This rearrangement joins TRBV2 to TRBJ1-5, with 7 positions matching TRBD1. Germline loops: CDR1 SNHLY, CDR2 FYNNEI. The V segment lost 6 bases and the J segment 4 bases; nucleotides outside the gene matches: 3. The CDR3 totals 13 residues. CDR3 DNA sequence: TGTGCCAGCAGCAAGACAGGGAATCAGCCCCAGCATTTT. Translating gives CASSKTGNQPQHF.

CDR3 region: CASSRDRPTMNTEAFF. In DNA, the CDR3 is TGTGCCAGCTCACGGGACAGGCCTACAATGAACACTGAAGCTTTCTTT. The chain employs TRBV18 and TRBJ1-1, with 8 bases lining up with TRBD1. J was trimmed by 0 bases and V by 4 bases; bases with no gene match: 7. Germline V lookup: CDR1 KGHSH, CDR2 LQKENI. The CDR3 is made up of 16 amino acids.

As regards this clone: A junction boundary mismatches the germline segment, possibly from a read error. CDR3 region: CASSLGLGGHNEQFF. CDR3 coding DNA: TGTGCTAGCAGCTTAGGACTAGGGGGCCACAATGAGCAGTTCTTC. This rearrangement joins TRBV7-7 to TRBJ2-1; D could derive from TRBD1 or TRBD2 (7 bases each). From germline, CDR1 is SSHAT and CDR2 FNYEAQ (reference sequence). This CDR3 region has 15 residues. The full variable domain, in which reference TRBV7-7 and TRBJ2-1 provide the parts outside the CDR3, is GAGVSQSPRYKVTKRGQDVTLRCDPISSHATLYWYQQALGQGPEFLTYFNYEAQPDKSGLPSDRFSAERPEGSISTLTIQRTEQRDSAMYRCASSLGLGGHNEQFFGPGTRLTVL.

V usage is TRBV5-6 and J usage is TRBJ1-5; maybe TRBD1 (5 bases). Trimming stripped 0 bases from V and 10 bases from J, with 20 bases between. The CDR3 is 16 residues long. The germline V gene encodes CDR1 SGHDT and CDR2 YYEEEE. Here the CDR3 reads CASSLGREQVFPPQHF. The CDR3, as DNA: TGTGCCAGCAGCTTGGGGAGGGAACAGGTCTTCCCTCCCCAGCATTTT. Based on the CDR3 plus reference TRBV5-6 and TRBJ1-5, the full variable domain is DAGVTQSPTHLIKTRGQQVTLRCSPKSGHDTVSWYQQALGQGPQFIFQYYEEEERQRGNFPDRFSGHQFPNYSSELNVNALLLGDSALYLCASSLGREQVFPPQHFGDGTRLSIL.

This chain uses TRBV19 with TRBJ1-4; the D is unclear. CDR3 length: 14 residues. V lost 10 bases, J lost 0 bases, and 12 bases lay in between. Germline V gene lookup returns CDR1 LNHDA and CDR2 SQIVND (reference sequence). The CDR3 DNA is TGTGCCACCCAAGAGGTTGCAACTAATGAAAAACTGTTTTTT. Its protein is CATQEVATNEKLFF.

The chain employs TRBV7-2 and TRBJ1-2; perhaps TRBD1 as D (5 bases). This CDR3 region has 14 residues. The germline V and J ends were trimmed by 0 bases and 8 bases, with 13 bases remaining between them. The germline V gene encodes CDR1 SGHTA and CDR2 FQGNSA. The CDR3 spells CASSLAQGLGGYTF. Written as DNA, the CDR3 is TGTGCCAGCAGCTTAGCGCAGGGACTGGGCGGCTACACCTTC.

This sequence joins TRBV28 and TRBJ1-5; tentatively, D is TRBD1 (5 bases). CDR3 length: 15 amino acids. Germline V CDR1 and CDR2: MDHEN, SYDVKM. Deletions cut 6 bases from V and 5 bases from J, with 17 bases between. CDR3 DNA sequence: TGTGCCAGCAGGTCGGGACTCCTTCCAGATCAGCCCCAGCATTTT. It specifies CASRSGLLPDQPQHF.

The chain uses TRBV6-1 and TRBJ1-5, with D perhaps TRBD1 (5 bases). V was pared by 1 base and J by 2 bases, with 9 bases between. The CDR3 runs 15 residues. Germline CDR1 MNHNS, CDR2 SASEGT. The CDR3 nucleotides read TGTGCCAGCAGTGAAGGTTGGGGGGGCAATCAGCCCCAGCATTTT. Protein: CASSEGWGGNQPQHF.

The chain links TRBV6-5 to TRBJ1-2; D ambiguous. Per germline, CDR1 MNHEY and CDR2 SVGAGI. The length of the CDR3 is 12 residues. The ends were cut back, 8 bases at V and 2 bases at J, with 9 bases in the middle. The CDR3 DNA is TGTGCCAGCTCTCCCCGGAACTATGGCTACACCTTC. It specifies CASSPRNYGYTF.

The CDR3 protein is CASGSDYTDTQYF. CDR3 nucleotide sequence: TGTGCCAGCGGCTCGGACTACACAGATACGCAGTATTTT. J is TRBJ2-3 and V is TRBV7-8; D perhaps matches TRBD2 (6 bases). This CDR3 comprises 13 residues. CDR1 and CDR2 from the germline V gene are SGHVS and FQNEAQ. The germline V and J ends were trimmed by 8 bases and 2 bases, with 11 bases remaining between them.